One sample yielded the 10 T cell receptor beta chains listed below, sequenced in a study of blood T cell repertoires in COVID-19. Profiling relied on immunoSEQ multiplex PCR, and the TCRdb table lists in-frame clones only, not all of them. Here the sample spans approximately 240,000 clones, 87% being singletons. The sample comprised PBMCs or T cells enriched from blood (not recorded which). The receptors stem from a woman aged 25-40 years with acute COVID-19.

This clone was detected ten times or more. This chain uses TRBV4-2 with TRBJ2-2, with 7 bases lining up with TRBD2. J gave up 4 bases and V 0 bases, and 5 bases lay outside the gene matches. Germline assignment: CDR1 LGHNA and CDR2 YNFKEQ. The CDR3 loop spans 16 amino acids. The CDR3 is CASSQEAGLVTGELFF. The DNA of the CDR3 is TGTGCCAGCAGCCAAGAAGCGGGGTTGGTCACCGGGGAGCTGTTTTTT.

V gene TRBV5-4 combines with J gene TRBJ2-7, with a possible D match to TRBD2 (5 bases). The V end was cut by 10 bases, the J end by 2 bases, with 22 bases between. Germline V CDR1 and CDR2: SGHNT, YYREEE (reference sequence). CDR3 size: 15 residues. The CDR3 loop reads CAVHGVGPATYEQYF. The DNA for the CDR3 is TGTGCCGTTCACGGGGTTGGGCCGGCTACCTACGAGCAGTACTTC.

CDR3 amino acids: CASSQVLRRNTEAFF. The DNA of the CDR3 is TGTGCCAGCAGCCAAGTTCTCCGGAGGAACACTGAAGCTTTCTTT. The chain combines TRBV3-1 (or the pseudogene TRBV3-2) with TRBJ1-1; D not resolved. Per the germline V gene, CDR1 is LGHDT and CDR2 is YNNKEL (reference sequence). The length of the CDR3 is 15 residues. Trimming took 1 base from V and 1 from J, leaving 10 bases between them.

The chain is built from TRBV7-8 and TRBJ2-7; 7 bases are shared with TRBD2. The CDR3 consists of 17 residues. Germline loops: CDR1 SGHVS, CDR2 FQNEAQ. J was trimmed by 2 bases and V by 0 bases; bases with no gene match: 10. The CDR3 nucleotides are TGTGCCAGCAGCTTAGCGCCCATAGCGGGTACCCCCTACGAGCAGTACTTC. It is translated as CASSLAPIAGTPYEQYF. Based on the CDR3 plus reference TRBV7-8 and TRBJ2-7, the full variable domain is GAGVSQSPRYKVAKRGQDVALRCDPISGHVSLFWYQQALGQGPEFLTYFQNEAQLDKSGLPSDRFFAERPEGSVSTLKIQRTQQEDSAVYLCASSLAPIAGTPYEQYFGPGTRLTVT.

The chain joins TRBV2 to TRBJ2-1; 10 bases map to TRBD2. The CDR3 contains 15 residues. Looked up from germline, CDR1 is SNHLY and CDR2 is FYNNEI. The trim removed 7 bases at V and 7 bases at J, leaving 10 bases unmatched. CDR3 DNA: TGTGCCAGCACCACTACTAGCGGGATGTGGAATGAGCAGTTCTTC. Its protein is CASTTTSGMWNEQFF.

This clone was counted once. The rearrangement links TRBV6-5 to TRBJ2-6; D is unresolved. The CDR3 is made up of 15 amino acids. Germline values: CDR1 MNHEY, CDR2 SVGAGI. Trimming cost V 6 bases and J 0 bases, with 9 bases left between them. The CDR3 loop reads CASRATGSGANVLTF. The CDR3 nucleotides are TGTGCCAGCAGAGCTACCGGCTCTGGGGCCAACGTCCTGACTTTC.

This chain uses TRBV21-1 with TRBJ2-7; the DNA was not used to check the table's D call, TRBD2. TRBV21-1 is classified as a pseudogene. The length of the CDR3 is 16 residues. The CDR3 region has the DNA TGTGCCAGCAGCAAAGCGCTAGGAGGGACGTGCCACGAGCAGTACTTC. This translates into CASSKALGGTCHEQYF.

V is TRBV5-1 and J is TRBJ2-6; 7 bases are shared with TRBD1. The CDR3 consists of 16 residues. Germline CDR1 is SGHRS and CDR2 is YFSETQ. The V and J ends lost 1 base and 2 bases, in that order; junction bases with no gene match: 3. This CDR3 reads CASSLKGAPGANVLTF. In DNA, the CDR3 is TGCGCCAGCAGCTTGAAGGGGGCGCCTGGGGCCAACGTCCTGACTTTC.

CDR3 in DNA: TGTGCCAGTAGTATACAGGGGGGCTACAATGAGCAGTTCTTC. The encoded protein is CASSIQGGYNEQFF. J is TRBJ2-1 and V is TRBV19; weak D call: TRBD1 (7 bases). The CDR3 length is 14 residues. The V and J ends lost 2 bases and 3 bases respectively, with 8 bases between them. Germline V gene data show CDR1 as LNHDA and CDR2 as SQIVND (reference sequence). The full variable domain, its missing parts supplied by reference TRBV19 and TRBJ2-1, is DGGITQSPKYLFRKEGQNVTLSCEQNLNHDAMYWYRQDPGQGLRLIYYSQIVNDFQKGDIAEGYSVSREKKESFPLTVTSAQKNPTAFYLCASSIQGGYNEQFFGPGTRLTVL.

The chain is built from TRBV5-4 and TRBJ1-6, with 10 nucleotides matching TRBD1. V was pared by 4 bases and J by 8 bases, with 9 bases of the junction left unmatched. This CDR3 comprises 16 residues. Germline V gene lookup returns CDR1 SGHNT and CDR2 YYREEE (reference sequence). CDR3 bases: TGTGCCAGCAGCACCCGGGACAGGGGAGTTTATTCACCCCTCCACTTT. Amino acid sequence: CASSTRDRGVYSPLHF.